This T cell receptor beta chain was documented in a study of cytomegalovirus exposure and HLA in healthy donors. Whole-study context: HLA-typed donors contributed around 85 million unique TCRs, which were held in an early data release. General observations from the study: For most TCR sequences rarity was the rule, although some public TCRs occurred in many donors.

The CDR3 is 14 residues long. CDR1 is SEHNR and CDR2 is FQNEAQ in the germline V gene (reference sequence). Trimming left V 5 bases short and J 2 bases short, with 13 bases between. PCR was performed using 60 Vbeta and 13 Jbeta primers. The method was immunoSEQ multiplex PCR; TCRdb's version includes in-frame clones alone and lacks a portion of them. The sample records 180,000 or so clones, about three quarters being singletons. In regard to this clone: The antigen is unknown.

The sample taken for sequencing was PBMCs. The J gene is TRBJ2-7, the V gene TRBV7-9; tentative D call: TRBD2 (7 bases). The origin of this receptor is a man younger than 35 in good health and CMV-seronegative. This chain's CDR3 is CASSPRGGAYEQYF. The CDR3 nucleotides are TGTGCCAGCAGCCCTAGGGGGGGAGCCTACGAGCAGTACTTC.